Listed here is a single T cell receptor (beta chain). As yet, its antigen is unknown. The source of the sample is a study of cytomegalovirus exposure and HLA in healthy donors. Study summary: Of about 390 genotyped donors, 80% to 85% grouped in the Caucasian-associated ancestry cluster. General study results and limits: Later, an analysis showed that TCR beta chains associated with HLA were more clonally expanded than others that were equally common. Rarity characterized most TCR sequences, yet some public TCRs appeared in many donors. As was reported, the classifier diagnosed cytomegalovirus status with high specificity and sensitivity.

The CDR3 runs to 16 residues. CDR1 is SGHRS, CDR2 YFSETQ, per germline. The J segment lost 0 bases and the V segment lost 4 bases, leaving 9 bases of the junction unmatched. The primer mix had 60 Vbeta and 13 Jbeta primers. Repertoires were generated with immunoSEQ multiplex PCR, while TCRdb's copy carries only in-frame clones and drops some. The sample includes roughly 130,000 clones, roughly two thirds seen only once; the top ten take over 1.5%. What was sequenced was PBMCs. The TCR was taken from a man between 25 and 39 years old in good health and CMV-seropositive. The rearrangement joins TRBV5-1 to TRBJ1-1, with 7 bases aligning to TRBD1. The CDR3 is CASSITQGRLNTEAFF. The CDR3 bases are TGCGCCAGCAGCATAACACAGGGGCGACTGAACACTGAAGCTTTCTTT.